This TCR beta chain was sequenced in a study of blood T cell repertoires in COVID-19. Across the study: Acute-phase and convalescent COVID-19 samples originated in the United States, Italy and Spain.

Study processing details: By means of reference gene primer amplification, nucleated cell counts were estimated. The protocol was immunoSEQ multiplex PCR, while the TCRdb copy is restricted to in-frame clones and leaves out a portion. That table is the source of V, J and clone size, and D and trimming were worked out from the DNA. The sample contains roughly 250,000 clones, approximately 91% of which appear only once. CDR1 and CDR2 from the germline V gene are SGHTA and FQGNSA. The CDR3 totals 14 residues. V was pared by 2 bases and J by 4 bases, with 11 bases between. Those who participated ranged in age from 18 to 89 years and resided in 20 to 30 US areas.

The sequence derives from a human donor in a cohort exposed to, infected with or recovered from COVID-19 (not recorded which). The donor label of this sample is uncertain. This rearrangement joins TRBV7-2 to TRBJ1-1; D gene ambiguous. Sequencing used PBMCs or T cells enriched from blood (not recorded which). CDR3 DNA sequence: TGTGCCAGCAGCTTATCAGGAGGGTCCACTGAAGCTTTCTTT. Protein: CASSLSGGSTEAFF.